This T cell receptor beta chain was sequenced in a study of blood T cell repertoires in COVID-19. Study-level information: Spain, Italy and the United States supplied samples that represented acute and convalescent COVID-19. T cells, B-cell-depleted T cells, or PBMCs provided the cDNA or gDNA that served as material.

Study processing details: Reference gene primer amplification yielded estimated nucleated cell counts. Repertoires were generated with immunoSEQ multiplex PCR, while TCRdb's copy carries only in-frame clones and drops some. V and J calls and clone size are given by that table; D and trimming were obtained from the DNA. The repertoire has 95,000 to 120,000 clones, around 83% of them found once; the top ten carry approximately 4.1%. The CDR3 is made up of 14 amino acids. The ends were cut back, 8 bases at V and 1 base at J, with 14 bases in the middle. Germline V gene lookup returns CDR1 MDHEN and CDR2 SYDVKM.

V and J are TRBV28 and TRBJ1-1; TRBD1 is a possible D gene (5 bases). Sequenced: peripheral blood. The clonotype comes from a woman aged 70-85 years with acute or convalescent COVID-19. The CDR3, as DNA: TGTGCCAGCGAATTTTTTACAGGGAACACTGAAGCTTTCTTT. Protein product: CASEFFTGNTEAFF.